The table lists the clone carrying this T cell receptor beta chain with a few counts. Antigen: not known. These data are taken from a study of CD8+ T cells in alopecia areata. Study conclusions and caveats: Patients showed less clear TCR sequence sharing than mice, possibly partly because of HLA diversity.

Unmatched junction bases numbered 3, after V lost 6 bases and J lost 3 bases. This CDR3 comprises 14 residues. Germline V gives CDR1 MDHEN, CDR2 SYDVKM. Samples from alopecia areata patients were lesional scalp punch biopsies and peripheral blood. T lymphocytes (CD4+ and CD8+) were sorted from PBMCs. Sequencing used cDNA as its template, made by extracting RNA and reverse transcribing it. Sequencing was performed with immunoSEQ multiplex PCR; in TCRdb, only in-frame clones are kept and a portion is missing. The repertoire consists of approximately 59,000 clones, with under 55% occurring once and the leading ten covering 17%.

This sequence joins TRBV28 and TRBJ2-1; 9 bases are a match to TRBD1. The sample in question was CD8+ T cells sorted from blood, obtained at week 0. This receptor was obtained from a human donor with alopecia areata. CDR3 protein: CASSLTGGYNEQFF. DNA of the CDR3: TGTGCCAGCAGCCTGACAGGGGGCTACAATGAGCAGTTCTTC.